The TCR beta chain described here comes from a study of tumor and adjacent non-tumor tissue in lung cancer (dated by TCRdb to 2016 to 2018). For the wider study: Of the cohort, 12 patients had adenocarcinoma, 2 had squamous cell carcinoma and 1 had small cell lung cancer. The approximately 15 enrolled patients, of whom around 10 were men and 5 were women, were aged about 31 to 85 years and were diagnosed with TNM stage I to III disease. TCRbeta CDR3 sequencing was performed on roughly 27 paired specimens, with one tumor sample and one normal lung sample collected per patient. In total, sequencing yielded approximately 130,000,000 productive TCRbeta reads, which works out to an average of approximately 4.2 million reads per sample. The study compared bulk TCRbeta repertoires from lung tumor tissue and matched distant non-tumor lung tissue of some 14 lung cancer patients. The paper as a whole reports these results and caveats: Neither the sequencing platform nor unique molecular identifiers are named or mentioned anywhere in the methods. Tumor tissue showed significantly greater TCR diversity (inverse Simpson) than normal lung tissue (about 400 vs 150, P = 0.0075, Mann-Whitney U test). Younger patients had significantly higher TCR diversity, and higher tumor TCR diversity was associated with shorter overall and disease-free survival. With only roughly 14 patients in the cohort, the authors noted that larger samples and more detailed clinical data are needed. Peripheral blood was not sequenced, so blood TCRbeta repertoires were not examined in the lung cancer patients of the study. In normal lung, the top 100 clones accounted for a significantly larger cumulative share of the repertoire than in tumor tissue.

The method behind the library was multiplex PCR. TCRdb names Illumina HiSeq 2500 as the instrument used. Following protocols modified from ARM-PCR, the researchers constructed TCRbeta libraries through three rounds of nested PCR with primers (Table S4). Before sequencing, PCR products of 200-500 bp were excised from the gel and purified with the QIAquick gel extraction kit. Processing in the source paper ran as follows. Reads were cleaned with Trimmomatic, merged with FLASH into complete CDR3 sequences, and assigned to V(D)J germline segments with MiTCR. Clonal diversity was computed as the inverse Simpson's index with VDJtools. A read counted as productive if the sequence was in-frame and lacked a premature stop codon. TCRdb applied fastp at Q25 and MiXCR to the public reads, then kept only in-frame beta chains. Records with the same CDR3 protein are collapsed into one entry carrying the most frequent genes and DNA. V and J calls and clone size were set by TCRdb, not the authors. Present in this sample are some 77,000 distinct CDR3 sequences, approximately 71% of which were seen just once. The ten largest account for approximately 12% of the sample.

With regard to this clonotype: Its antigen is still unknown. One base away there is no much larger clone; base qualities are not given.

Bulk unsorted tissue served as the source for RNA extraction, and RNA quality was assessed using a NanoDrop ND-1000 and an Agilent 2100. All donors had newly diagnosed lung cancer, had not received prior chemotherapy, and were admitted for thoracic surgery in China between August and November 2014. The study excluded patients who had received radiotherapy or chemotherapy before or who had another cancer at the same time. Surgical tissue pieces of roughly 1-2.2 cm3 were preserved in RNAlater solution and stored at -80 °C until use. The CDR3 runs 16 residues from the cysteine to the phenylalanine. The sequence is cut down to CDR3 DNA, 48 bases in frame from base 1. V lost 8 bases and J lost 7 bases, and the count of bases not matched to a germline gene is 16. The germline V gene (reference sequence) yields MNHEY for CDR1 and SMNVEV for CDR2.

The V and J segments used are TRBV27 and TRBJ2-3; 9 nucleotides in the junction match TRBD1. The sample taken for sequencing was lung tumor tissue. This clonotype originated in a woman between 65 and 79 years old with non-small cell lung cancer. The CDR3 reads CASGASPGTGRNTQYF. The bases are TGTGCCAGCGGTGCCTCTCCCGGGACAGGGAGAAATACGCAGTATTTT.